This T cell receptor beta chain was found in a study of cytomegalovirus exposure and HLA in healthy donors. The study's findings and limits: The Asian-associated ancestry cluster reportedly had fewer N-insertions than the approximately 670-donor mean in a later analysis.

About this clone itself: Its antigen is not identified.

PCR employed 60 Vbeta and 13 Jbeta primers. Produced via immunoSEQ multiplex PCR; TCRdb's table is partial and in-frame only. The sample shows around 150,000 clones, over 60% of them seen only once. The sequencing input was PBMCs. The sequence derives from a male donor in good health and CMV-seronegative.

CDR3 DNA sequence: TGTGCCAGCTCACCAAGGGGACAGCTATACGAGCAGTACTTC. It specifies CASSPRGQLYEQYF. V is TRBV18 and J is TRBJ2-7; 7 nucleotides match TRBD1. The germline V gene has CDR1 KGHSH and CDR2 LQKENI. This CDR3 is 14 amino acids long. V lost 2 bases and J lost 4; bases outside the gene matches: 5.